Listed below are T cell receptor beta chains from one sample, sequenced in a study of cytomegalovirus exposure and HLA in healthy donors. Sequenced by immunoSEQ multiplex PCR; TCRdb stores in-frame clones only, minus some. This sample has 120,000 or so clones, with roughly 89% found just once. Sequencing was carried out using PBMCs. These receptors originate from a woman aged 18-29 years in good health and CMV-seronegative. The CDR3 runs from the conserved cysteine through the conserved F or W. A D gene is named only where the DNA matches it firmly. Clone sizes are given selectively: once, few, many, or a class where the clone is expanded.

size: NA; D: TRBD2; V: TRBV5-6; J: TRBJ2-7; DNA: TGTGCCAGCAGCATACCGGAGCGGGAGGGCCGGTTCCGTGAGCAGTACTTC; CDR3: CASSIPEREGRFREQYF
size: NA; D: NA; V: TRBV27; J: TRBJ2-5; DNA: TGTGCCAGCAGTGTTCGGCGGTGGGAGACCCAGTACTTC; CDR3: CASSVRRWETQYF
size: few; D: NA; V: TRBV7-8; J: TRBJ1-2; DNA: TGTGCCAGCAGCTCCGCCAGGGGCGGCTATGGCTACACCTTC; CDR3: CASSSARGGYGYTF
size: NA; D: TRBD1; V: TRBV4-2; J: TRBJ2-7; DNA: TGTGCCAGCAGCCTCGACAGGGGGTCCTACGAGCAGTACTTC; CDR3: CASSLDRGSYEQYF
size: few; D: TRBD1; V: TRBV7-2; J: TRBJ2-2; DNA: TGTGCCAGCAGCGTAGGGACAGGGGTCGAGGAGCTGTTTTTT; CDR3: CASSVGTGVEELFF
size: NA; D: NA; V: TRBV4-2; J: TRBJ1-2; DNA: TGTGCCAGCAGCCAAGACTTCGGCGTACAGGTCCGAGGCTACACCTTC; CDR3: CASSQDFGVQVRGYTF
size: NA; D: NA; V: TRBV6-5; J: TRBJ2-7; DNA: TGTGCCAGCAGTTACGGCGGGACAGTAGCCTACGAGCAGTACTTC; CDR3: CASSYGGTVAYEQYF
size: NA; D: NA; V: TRBV29-1; J: TRBJ2-2; DNA: TGCAGCGTCTACACCGGGGAGCTGTTTTTT; CDR3: CSVYTGELFF
size: NA; D: TRBD1; V: TRBV6-1; J: TRBJ1-4; DNA: TGTGCCAGCAGTGTCCGGACAGGGCGTGAAAAACTGTTTTTT; CDR3: CASSVRTGREKLFF
size: NA; D: NA; V: TRBV7-9; J: TRBJ2-7; DNA: TGTGCCAGCAGCCCTGCTCTCGGGACACCCGCCTACGAGCAGTACTTC; CDR3: CASSPALGTPAYEQYF
size: NA; D: TRBD1; V: TRBV5-4; J: TRBJ2-3; DNA: TGTGCCAGCAGCCCAGACAGGGGGAGGGCAGATACGCAGTATTTT; CDR3: CASSPDRGRADTQYF
size: NA; D: NA; V: TRBV15; J: TRBJ2-1; DNA: TGTGCCACCAGCACCTCATCCAACTGGGGACTTGAGCAGTTCTTC; CDR3: CATSTSSNWGLEQFF
size: NA; D: NA; V: TRBV19; J: TRBJ1-2; DNA: TGTGCCAGTAGTAGCGGGGCTTCCTGGGGCTACACCTTC; CDR3: CASSSGASWGYTF
size: once; D: TRBD2; V: TRBV29-1; J: TRBJ2-1; DNA: TGCAGCGTGAATGGCGGGAGCTCCTACAATGAGCAGTTCTTC; CDR3: CSVNGGSSYNEQFF
size: NA; D: TRBD1; V: TRBV2; J: TRBJ1-2; DNA: TGTGCCAGCAGTCCGGGGACAGGGGGCAGGGGAAGGGATGGCTACACCTTC; CDR3: CASSPGTGGRGRDGYTF
size: once; D: TRBD2; V: TRBV7-9; J: TRBJ2-7; DNA: TGTGCCAGCAGCGCTAGCGGGAGTCAATACGAGCAGTACTTC; CDR3: CASSASGSQYEQYF
size: NA; D: NA; V: TRBV5-4; J: TRBJ2-7; DNA: TGTGCCAGCAGCTTTGGGCAAAACTACGAGCAGTACTTC; CDR3: CASSFGQNYEQYF
size: many; D: NA; V: TRBV6-5; J: TRBJ2-7; DNA: TGTGCCAGCAGTCCGGACACAGGTCGAATGGACGAGCAGTACTTC; CDR3: CASSPDTGRMDEQYF
size: NA; D: TRBD2; V: TRBV5-6; J: TRBJ2-1; DNA: TGTGCCAGCAGCTTGGAATTCGGGACTAGCCTATTTGAGCAGTTCTTC; CDR3: CASSLEFGTSLFEQFF
size: NA; D: NA; V: TRBV9; J: TRBJ2-1; DNA: TGTGCCAGCAGCGTTAGGGCCCGGGGATACAATGAGCAGTTCTTC; CDR3: CASSVRARGYNEQFF
size: NA; D: NA; V: TRBV13; J: TRBJ2-3; DNA: TGTGCCAGCAGCTTAAGCAGGGATGATACGCAGTATTTT; CDR3: CASSLSRDDTQYF
size: NA; D: TRBD1; V: TRBV7-9; J: TRBJ1-1; DNA: TGTGCCAGCAGCTTGCCGGGACAGGGCCCTATGAACACTGAAGCTTTCTTT; CDR3: CASSLPGQGPMNTEAFF
size: NA; D: TRBD2; V: TRBV2; J: TRBJ2-1; DNA: TGTGCCAGCAGTCAGGGACTAGCGGGATACAATGAGCAGTTCTTC; CDR3: CASSQGLAGYNEQFF
size: NA; D: NA; V: TRBV19; J: TRBJ2-7; DNA: TGTGCCAGTAGTATTGAACAGGGAACCGAGCAGTACTTC; CDR3: CASSIEQGTEQYF
size: NA; D: TRBD2; V: TRBV7-9; J: TRBJ2-7; DNA: TGTGCCAGCAGACCAAGCGGGGCGAACTACGAGCAGTACTTC; CDR3: CASRPSGANYEQYF
size: NA; D: NA; V: TRBV29-1; J: TRBJ1-4; DNA: TGCAGCGTTGAAACCGGGGGGCGTGACGAAAAACTGTTTTTT; CDR3: CSVETGGRDEKLFF